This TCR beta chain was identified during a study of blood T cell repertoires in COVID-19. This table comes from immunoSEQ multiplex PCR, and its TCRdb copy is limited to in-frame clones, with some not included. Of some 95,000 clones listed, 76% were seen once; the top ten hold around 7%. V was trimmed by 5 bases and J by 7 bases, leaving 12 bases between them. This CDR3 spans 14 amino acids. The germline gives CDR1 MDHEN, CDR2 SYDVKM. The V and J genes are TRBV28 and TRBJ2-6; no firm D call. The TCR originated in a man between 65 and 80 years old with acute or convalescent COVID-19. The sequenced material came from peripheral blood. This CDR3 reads CASSTTFIANVLTF. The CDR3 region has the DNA TGTGCCAGCAGTACTACCTTCATAGCCAACGTCCTGACTTTC.